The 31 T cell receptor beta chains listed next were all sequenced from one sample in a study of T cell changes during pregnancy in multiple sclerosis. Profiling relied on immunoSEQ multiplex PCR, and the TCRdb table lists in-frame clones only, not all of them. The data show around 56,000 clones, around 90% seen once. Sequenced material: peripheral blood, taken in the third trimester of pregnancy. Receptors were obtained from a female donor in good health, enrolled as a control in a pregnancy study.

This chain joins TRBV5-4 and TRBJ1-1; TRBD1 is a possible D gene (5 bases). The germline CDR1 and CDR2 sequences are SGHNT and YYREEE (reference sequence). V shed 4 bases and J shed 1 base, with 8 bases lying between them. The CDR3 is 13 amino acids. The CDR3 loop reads CASSLTENTEAFF. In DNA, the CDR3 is TGTGCCAGCAGCCTGACAGAGAACACTGAAGCTTTCTTT.

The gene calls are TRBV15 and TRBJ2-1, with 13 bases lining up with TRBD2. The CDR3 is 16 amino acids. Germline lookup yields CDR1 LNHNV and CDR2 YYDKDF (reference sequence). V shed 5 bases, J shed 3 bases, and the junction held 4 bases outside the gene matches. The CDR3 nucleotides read TGTGCCACCAGCCCCGGGACTAGCGGGGACTACAATGAGCAGTTCTTC. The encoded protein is CATSPGTSGDYNEQFF.

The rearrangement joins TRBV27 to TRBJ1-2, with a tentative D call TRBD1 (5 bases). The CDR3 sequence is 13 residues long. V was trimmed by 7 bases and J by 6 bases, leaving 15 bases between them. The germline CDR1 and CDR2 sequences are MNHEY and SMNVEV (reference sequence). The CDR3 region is CASKTPGDHGYTF. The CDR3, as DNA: TGTGCCAGCAAAACTCCGGGGGATCATGGCTACACCTTC.

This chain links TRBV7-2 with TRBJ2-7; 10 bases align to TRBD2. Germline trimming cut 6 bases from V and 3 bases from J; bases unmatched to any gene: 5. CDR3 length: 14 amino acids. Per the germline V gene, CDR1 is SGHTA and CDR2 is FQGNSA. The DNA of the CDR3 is TGTGCCAGCAGGTCGGGACTAGCGAGCTACGAGCAGTACTTC. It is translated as CASRSGLASYEQYF.

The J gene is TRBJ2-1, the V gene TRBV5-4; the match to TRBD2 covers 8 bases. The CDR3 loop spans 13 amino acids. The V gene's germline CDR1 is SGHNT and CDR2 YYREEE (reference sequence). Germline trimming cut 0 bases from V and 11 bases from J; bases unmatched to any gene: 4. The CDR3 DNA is TGTGCCAGCAGCTTGGAGGGACTAGAGCAGCAGTTCTTC. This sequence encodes CASSLEGLEQQFF.

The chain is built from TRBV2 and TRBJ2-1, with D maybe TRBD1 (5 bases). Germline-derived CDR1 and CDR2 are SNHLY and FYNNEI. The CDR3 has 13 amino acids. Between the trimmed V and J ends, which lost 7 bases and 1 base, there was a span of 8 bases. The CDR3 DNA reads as TGTGCCAGCATAAGGGGATCCTACAATGAGCAGTTCTTC. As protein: CASIRGSYNEQFF.

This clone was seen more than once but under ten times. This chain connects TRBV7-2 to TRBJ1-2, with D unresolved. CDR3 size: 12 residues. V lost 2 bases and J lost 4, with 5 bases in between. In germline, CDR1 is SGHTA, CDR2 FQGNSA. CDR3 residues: CASSLSSYGYTF. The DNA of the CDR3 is TGTGCCAGCAGCTTATCTAGCTATGGCTACACCTTC.

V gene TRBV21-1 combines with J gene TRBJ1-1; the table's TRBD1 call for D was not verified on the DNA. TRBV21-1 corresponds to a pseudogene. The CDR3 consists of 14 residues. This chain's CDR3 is CACSPGGRNTEAFF. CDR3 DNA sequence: TGTGCCTGCAGCCCAGGGGGTAGAAACACTGAAGCTTTCTTT.

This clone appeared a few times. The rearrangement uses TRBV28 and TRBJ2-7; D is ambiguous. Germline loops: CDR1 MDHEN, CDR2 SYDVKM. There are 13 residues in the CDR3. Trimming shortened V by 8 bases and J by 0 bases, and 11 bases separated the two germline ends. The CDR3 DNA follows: TGTGCCAGCTTAGCCCTGAGCTCCTACGAGCAGTACTTC. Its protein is CASLALSSYEQYF.

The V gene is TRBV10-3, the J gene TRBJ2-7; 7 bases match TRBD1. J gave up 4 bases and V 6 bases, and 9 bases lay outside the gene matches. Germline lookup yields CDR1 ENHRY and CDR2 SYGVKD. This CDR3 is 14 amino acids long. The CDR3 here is CAIRAGTAGYEQYF. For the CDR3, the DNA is TGTGCCATCAGAGCCGGGACAGCAGGTTACGAGCAGTACTTC.

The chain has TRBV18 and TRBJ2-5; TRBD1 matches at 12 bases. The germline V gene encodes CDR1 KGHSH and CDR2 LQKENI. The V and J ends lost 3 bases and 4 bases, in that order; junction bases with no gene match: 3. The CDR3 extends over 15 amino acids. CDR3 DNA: TGTGCCAGCTCACCGGGACAGGGGGCAGGAGAGACCCAGTACTTC. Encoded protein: CASSPGQGAGETQYF. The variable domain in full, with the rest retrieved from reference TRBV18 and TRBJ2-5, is NAGVMQNPRHLVRRRGQEARLRCSPMKGHSHVYWYRQLPEEGLKFMVYLQKENIIDESGMPKERFSAEFPKEGPSILRIQQVVRGDSAAYFCASSPGQGAGETQYFGPGTRLLVL.

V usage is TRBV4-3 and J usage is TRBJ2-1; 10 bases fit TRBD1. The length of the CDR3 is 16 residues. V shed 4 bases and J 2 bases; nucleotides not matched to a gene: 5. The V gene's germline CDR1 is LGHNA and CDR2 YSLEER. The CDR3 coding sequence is TGCGCCAGCAGCCCATTAGGACAGGGGGCCTACAATGAGCAGTTCTTC. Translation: CASSPLGQGAYNEQFF.

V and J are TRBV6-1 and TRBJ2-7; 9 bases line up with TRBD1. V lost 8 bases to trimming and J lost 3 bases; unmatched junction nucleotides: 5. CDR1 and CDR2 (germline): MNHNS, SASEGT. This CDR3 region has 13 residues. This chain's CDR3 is CASSRDRDYEQYF. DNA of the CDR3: TGTGCCAGCTCCCGGGACAGGGACTACGAGCAGTACTTC.

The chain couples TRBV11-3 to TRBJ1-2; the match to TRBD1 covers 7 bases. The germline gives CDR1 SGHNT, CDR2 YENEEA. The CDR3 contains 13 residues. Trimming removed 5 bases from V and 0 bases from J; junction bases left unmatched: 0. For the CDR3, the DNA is TGTGCCAGCAGCACAGGGGCTAACTATGGCTACACCTTC. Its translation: CASSTGANYGYTF.

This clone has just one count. CDR3 in amino acids: CASSLLRADETQYF. Written as DNA, the CDR3 is TGTGCCAGCAGCCTCCTCAGGGCTGACGAGACCCAGTACTTC. The V and J genes are TRBV7-8 and TRBJ2-5, with a tentative D call TRBD1 (5 bases). The CDR3 is made up of 14 amino acids. Germline V gives CDR1 SGHVS, CDR2 FQNEAQ. The V end lost 5 bases, the J end lost 5 bases, and 15 bases lay between the germline ends.

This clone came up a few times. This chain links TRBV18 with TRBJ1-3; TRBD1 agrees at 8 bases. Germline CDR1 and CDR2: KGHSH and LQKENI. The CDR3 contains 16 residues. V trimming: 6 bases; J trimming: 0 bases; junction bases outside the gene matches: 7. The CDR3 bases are TGTGCCAGCTCGTCCGGGACAGGATCCTCTGGAAACACCATATATTTT. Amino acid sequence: CASSSGTGSSGNTIYF.

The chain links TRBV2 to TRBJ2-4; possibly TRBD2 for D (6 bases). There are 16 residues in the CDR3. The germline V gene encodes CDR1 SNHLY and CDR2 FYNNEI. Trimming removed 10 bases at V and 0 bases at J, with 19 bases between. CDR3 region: CAIQRVADLAKNIQYF. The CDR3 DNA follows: TGTGCCATACAGCGGGTGGCGGACCTAGCCAAAAACATTCAGTACTTC.

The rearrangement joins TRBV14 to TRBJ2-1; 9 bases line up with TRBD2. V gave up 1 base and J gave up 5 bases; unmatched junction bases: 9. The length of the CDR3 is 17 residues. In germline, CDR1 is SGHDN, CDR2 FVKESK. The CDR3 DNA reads TGTGCCAGCAGCCAAGTCCCAGCGGGGGGAAATGACAATGAGCAGTTCTTC. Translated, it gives CASSQVPAGGNDNEQFF.

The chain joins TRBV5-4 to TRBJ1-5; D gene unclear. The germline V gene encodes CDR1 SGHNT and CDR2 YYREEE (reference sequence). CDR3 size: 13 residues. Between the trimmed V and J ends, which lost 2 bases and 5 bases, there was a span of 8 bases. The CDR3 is CASSFDRDQPQHF. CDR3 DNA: TGTGCCAGCAGCTTTGATAGAGATCAGCCCCAGCATTTT.

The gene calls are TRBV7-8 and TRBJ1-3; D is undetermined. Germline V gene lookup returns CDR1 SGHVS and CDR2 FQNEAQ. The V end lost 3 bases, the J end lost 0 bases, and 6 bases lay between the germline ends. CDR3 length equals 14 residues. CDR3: CASSFPNSGNTIYF. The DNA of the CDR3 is TGTGCCAGCAGCTTCCCAAACTCTGGAAACACCATATATTTT.

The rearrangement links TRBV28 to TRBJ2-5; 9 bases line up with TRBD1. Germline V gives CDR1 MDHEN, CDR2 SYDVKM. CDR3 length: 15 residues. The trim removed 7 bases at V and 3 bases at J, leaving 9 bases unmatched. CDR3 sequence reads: CASNKAGTGKETQYF. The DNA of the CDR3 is TGTGCCAGCAATAAAGCCGGGACAGGGAAAGAGACCCAGTACTTC.

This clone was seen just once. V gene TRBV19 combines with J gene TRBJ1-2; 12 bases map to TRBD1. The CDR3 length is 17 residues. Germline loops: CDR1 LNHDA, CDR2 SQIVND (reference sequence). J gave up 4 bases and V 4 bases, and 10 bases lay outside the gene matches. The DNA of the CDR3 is TGTGCCAGTAGTACCCGGGACAGGGGGCTTTTCCTCTATGGCTACACCTTC. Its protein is CASSTRDRGLFLYGYTF.

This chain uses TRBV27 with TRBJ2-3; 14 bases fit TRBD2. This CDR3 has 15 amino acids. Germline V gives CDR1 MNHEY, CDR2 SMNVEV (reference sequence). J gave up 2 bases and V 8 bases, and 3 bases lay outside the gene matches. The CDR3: CASRLAGGYTDTQYF. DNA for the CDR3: TGTGCCAGCCGACTAGCGGGAGGGTACACAGATACGCAGTATTTT.

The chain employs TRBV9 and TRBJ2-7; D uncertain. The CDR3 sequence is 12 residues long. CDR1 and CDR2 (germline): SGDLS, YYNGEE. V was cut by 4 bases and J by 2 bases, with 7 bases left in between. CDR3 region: CASSPSPYEQYF. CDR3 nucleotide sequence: TGTGCCAGCAGCCCCTCCCCCTACGAGCAGTACTTC.

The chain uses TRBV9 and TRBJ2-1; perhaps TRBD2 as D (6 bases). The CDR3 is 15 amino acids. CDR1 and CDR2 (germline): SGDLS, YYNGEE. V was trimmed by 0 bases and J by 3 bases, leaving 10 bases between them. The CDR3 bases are TGTGCCAGCAGCGTAGAGGGGACTGGCTACAATGAGCAGTTCTTC. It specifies CASSVEGTGYNEQFF.

DNA of the CDR3: TGTGCCAGCAGGCAGGGTTCCTACGAGCAGTACTTC. As protein: CASRQGSYEQYF. The chain uses TRBV2 and TRBJ2-7, with D perhaps matching TRBD1 (5 bases). This CDR3 contains 12 residues. Germline CDR1 is SNHLY and CDR2 is FYNNEI. V shed 6 bases and J shed 1 base, with 7 bases lying between them.

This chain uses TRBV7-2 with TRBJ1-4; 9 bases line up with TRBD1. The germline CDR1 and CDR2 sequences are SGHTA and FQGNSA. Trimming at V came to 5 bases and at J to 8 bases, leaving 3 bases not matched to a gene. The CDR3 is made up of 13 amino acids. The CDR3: CASSLDRGEKLFF. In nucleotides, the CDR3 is TGTGCCAGCAGCCTTGACAGGGGGGAAAAACTGTTTTTT.

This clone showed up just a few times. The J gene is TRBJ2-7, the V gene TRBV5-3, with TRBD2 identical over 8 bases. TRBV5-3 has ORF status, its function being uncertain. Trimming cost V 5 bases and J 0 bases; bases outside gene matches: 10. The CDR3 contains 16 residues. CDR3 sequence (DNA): TGTGCCAGAAGATTCTCACTAGCGGACAGCTCCTACGAGCAGTACTTC. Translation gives CARRFSLADSSYEQYF.

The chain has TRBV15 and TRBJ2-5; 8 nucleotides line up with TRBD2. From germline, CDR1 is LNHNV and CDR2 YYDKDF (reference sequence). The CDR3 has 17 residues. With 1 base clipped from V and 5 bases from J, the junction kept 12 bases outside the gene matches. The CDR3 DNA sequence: TGTGCCACCAGCAGAGGCGGTCAGGTAGCGGGATTGGAGACCCAGTACTTC. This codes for CATSRGGQVAGLETQYF.

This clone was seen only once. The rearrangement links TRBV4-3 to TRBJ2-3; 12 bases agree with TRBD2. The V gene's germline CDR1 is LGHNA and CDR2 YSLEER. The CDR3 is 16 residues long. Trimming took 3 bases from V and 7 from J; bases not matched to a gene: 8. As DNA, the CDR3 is TGCGCCAGCAGCCATGGAGGACTAGCGGGGTCGCATACGCAGTATTTT. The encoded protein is CASSHGGLAGSHTQYF.

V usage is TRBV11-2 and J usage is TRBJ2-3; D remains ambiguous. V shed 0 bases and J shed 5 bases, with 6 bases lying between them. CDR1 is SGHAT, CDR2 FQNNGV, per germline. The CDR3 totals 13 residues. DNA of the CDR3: TGTGCCAGCAGCTTAGAACATTTAGATACGCAGTATTTT. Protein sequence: CASSLEHLDTQYF.